Below, 18 T cell receptor beta chains from the same sample are listed, as sequenced in a study of shared clonotypes between healthy human individuals. Some clones are missing from TCRdb's copy, which holds only in-frame ones; the method was immunoSEQ multiplex PCR. The repertoire has 1.4 million to 1.5 million clones, around 95% of them found once; the top ten carry about 1%. Source material: naive CD4+ T cells sorted from blood. Subset described: CD45RA+ positively selected. These receptor sequences come from a man aged 30 to 45 in good health.

The chain couples TRBV20-1 to TRBJ2-7, with D possibly matching TRBD2 (6 bases). Germline V gene data show CDR1 as DFQATT and CDR2 as SNEGSKA (reference sequence). The CDR3 is 11 amino acids. The DNA of the CDR3 is TGCGGAGGGCGGGAAGACTACGAGCAGTACTTC. It codes for CGGREDYEQYF.

The gene calls are TRBV30 and TRBJ2-1; 9 nucleotides agree with TRBD1. After removal of 1 base from V and 16 bases from J, the junction contained 8 bases not matched to a gene. Per the germline V gene, CDR1 is GTSNPN and CDR2 is SVGIG (reference sequence). This CDR3 contains 12 residues. The CDR3 reads CAWSALQGASFF. CDR3 DNA sequence: TGTGCCTGGAGTGCCTTACAGGGGGCGAGTTTCTTC.

The chain couples TRBV28 to TRBJ1-5; 8 positions agree with TRBD1. CDR1 MDHEN and CDR2 SYDVKM come from the germline V gene. The V and J ends lost 0 bases and 6 bases, in that order; junction bases with no gene match: 13. The CDR3 consists of 18 residues. The CDR3: CASSLWVGQGASGQPQHF. As DNA, the CDR3 is TGTGCCAGCAGTTTATGGGTTGGGCAGGGGGCGTCCGGTCAGCCCCAGCATTTT.

The DNA for the CDR3 is TGTGCCAGCAAAGGTCCAGGCCTACCAACCGGGGAGCTGTTTTTT. This translates into CASKGPGLPTGELFF. This chain connects TRBV2 to TRBJ2-2, with D unclear. Germline V CDR1 and CDR2: SNHLY, FYNNEI. This CDR3 region has 15 residues. Between the trimmed V and J ends, which lost 7 bases and 5 bases, there was a span of 17 bases.

This clone was recorded once. The V gene is TRBV18, the J gene TRBJ2-2, with 10 positions matching TRBD1. V lost 8 bases and J lost 5; bases outside the gene matches: 5. There are 14 residues in the CDR3. Germline CDR1 reads KGHSH; CDR2 reads LQKENI. The CDR3 coding sequence is TGTGCCAGCCAGTGGACAGGGGGGACCGGGGAGCTGTTTTTT. This encodes CASQWTGGTGELFF. The whole variable domain, filled in from reference TRBV18 and TRBJ2-2, reads NAGVMQNPRHLVRRRGQEARLRCSPMKGHSHVYWYRQLPEEGLKFMVYLQKENIIDESGMPKERFSAEFPKEGPSILRIQQVVRGDSAAYFCASQWTGGTGELFFGEGSRLTVL.

The chain combines TRBV18 with TRBJ1-4; D remains ambiguous. CDR3 size: 15 residues. The V gene lost 3 bases and the J gene lost 7 bases, with 15 bases spanning the gap. Germline V gene lookup returns CDR1 KGHSH and CDR2 LQKENI. The CDR3 protein is CASSPGMGKGEKLFF. CDR3 coding DNA: TGTGCCAGCTCACCCGGGATGGGGAAGGGTGAAAAACTGTTTTTT.

This sequence joins TRBV7-8 and TRBJ2-5, with D hard to call. The CDR3 is 16 amino acids. V lost 0 bases to trimming and J lost 5 bases, with 16 bases between them. Germline CDR1 and CDR2: SGHVS and FQNEAQ. The CDR3, as DNA: TGTGCCAGCAGCTTAGCAATTCCGGGTGTCCAGGAGACCCAGTACTTC. Protein sequence: CASSLAIPGVQETQYF.

This clone is a singleton in its sample. The chain links TRBV18 to TRBJ1-2, with a weak D call TRBD1 (5 bases). The CDR3 runs 16 residues. Trimming left V 3 bases short and J 8 bases short, with 22 bases between. Germline V gene data show CDR1 as KGHSH and CDR2 as LQKENI. The CDR3 coding sequence is TGTGCCAGCTCACCGGGGGGTCCCGGGACGCCTGGGGGCTACACCTTC. This gives the protein CASSPGGPGTPGGYTF.

In this sample, this clone turned up once. The CDR3 reads CATSKGDRGTDTQYF. The CDR3 DNA reads TGTGCCACCAGCAAAGGGGACAGGGGGACAGATACGCAGTATTTT. This chain uses TRBV15 with TRBJ2-3; 11 positions agree with TRBD1. The CDR3 spans 15 residues. V shed 4 bases, J shed 3 bases, and the junction held 3 bases outside the gene matches. CDR1 is LNHNV, CDR2 YYDKDF, per germline (reference sequence).

V is TRBV5-1 and J is TRBJ1-5; D is possibly TRBD1 (5 bases). V lost 4 bases, J lost 0 bases, and 11 bases lay in between. The CDR3 has 15 amino acids. The germline gives CDR1 SGHRS, CDR2 YFSETQ. The DNA of the CDR3 is TGCGCCAGCAGCCCCTCAGGGTATAGCAATCAGCCCCAGCATTTT. Amino acids: CASSPSGYSNQPQHF.

The rearrangement links TRBV28 to TRBJ1-5; D gene ambiguous. This CDR3 is built from 14 residues. CDR1 is MDHEN and CDR2 is SYDVKM in the germline V gene. Trimming removed 6 bases from V and 11 bases from J, with 20 bases in between. CDR3 bases: TGTGCCAGCAGCAAAAAGGAGGTTTTTGCAGCCCAGCATTTT. Protein: CASSKKEVFAAQHF.

The V call is TRBV5-1, the J call TRBJ1-2; D is undetermined. This CDR3 contains 15 residues. Germline CDR1 SGHRS, CDR2 YFSETQ. Trimming took 5 bases from V and 2 from J, leaving 16 bases between them. The CDR3 DNA sequence: TGCGCCAGCAGTCCGGGCGGAGGGTCAAACTATGGCTACACCTTC. Translating it yields CASSPGGGSNYGYTF.

The DNA of the CDR3 is TGTGCCAGCAGCGCCGGGAGTGGGGGTGGCTACACCTTC. Amino acid sequence: CASSAGSGGGYTF. The chain has TRBV9 and TRBJ1-2; maybe TRBD1 (5 bases). The CDR3 runs to 13 residues. Per the germline V gene, CDR1 is SGDLS and CDR2 is YYNGEE. With 3 bases removed from V and 7 bases from J, the gap between germline ends came to 13 bases.

This chain uses TRBV9 with TRBJ1-3; maybe TRBD1 (6 bases). The CDR3 consists of 15 residues. In germline, CDR1 is SGDLS, CDR2 YYNGEE. Trimming took off 4 bases at V and 0 bases at J, with 11 bases between the two ends. CDR3 bases: TGTGCCAGCAGCCTACAGGGTCCCTCTGGAAACACCATATATTTT. Encoded protein: CASSLQGPSGNTIYF.

Worth noting for this clone: Other DNA sequences in the sample encode the same CDR3. The chain is built from TRBV5-1 and TRBJ2-5; 8 nucleotides align to TRBD2. V lost 0 bases and J lost 2; bases outside the gene matches: 3. From germline, CDR1 is SGHRS and CDR2 YFSETQ. The CDR3 is made up of 15 amino acids. The DNA of the CDR3 is TGCGCCAGCAGCTTGGGAACTAGCGGTCAAGAGACCCAGTACTTC. It is translated as CASSLGTSGQETQYF.

V and J are TRBV27 and TRBJ1-5; 8 positions agree with TRBD1. V lost 6 bases to trimming and J lost 0 bases; unmatched junction nucleotides: 7. There are 16 residues in the CDR3. Germline V gives CDR1 MNHEY, CDR2 SMNVEV (reference sequence). The CDR3 coding sequence is TGTGCCAGCAGCTCAGCACAGGGGGTTAGCAATCAGCCCCAGCATTTT. It codes for CASSSAQGVSNQPQHF.

This clone has a single count. The sample has other DNA sequences that encode this CDR3 too. The J gene is TRBJ2-7, the V gene TRBV19; 8 bases map to TRBD1. The J segment lost 3 bases and the V segment lost 7 bases, leaving 5 bases of the junction unmatched. Germline values: CDR1 LNHDA, CDR2 SQIVND (reference sequence). CDR3 length equals 13 residues. Here the CDR3 DNA reads TGTGCCAGTAAACGGACAGGGAGCTACGAGCAGTACTTC. It is translated as CASKRTGSYEQYF.

The chain joins TRBV5-1 to TRBJ2-2; D is possibly TRBD1 (6 bases). Germline CDR1 reads SGHRS; CDR2 reads YFSETQ. This CDR3 contains 16 residues. V dropped 5 bases and J dropped 5 bases, with 19 bases sitting between them. The CDR3 reads CASRENRAMWTGELFF. CDR3 coding DNA: TGCGCCAGCAGGGAAAACAGGGCAATGTGGACCGGGGAGCTGTTTTTT.